This TCR beta chain was captured in a study of blood T cells in healthy people across ages. Combining a sample-barcoded 5' primer with a J-beta primer mix, a second PCR ran for roughly 6 to 11 cycles. One entry per CDR3 protein, called by TCRdb with MiXCR from the 5' RACE reads. The sample records approximately 780,000 distinct CDR3 sequences, around 25% being singletons. CDR3 length: 16 residues. The V gene lost 3 bases and the J gene lost 6 bases, with 19 bases spanning the gap. The same specimen was also included in a second study, on T cells of mothers and their children.

The V call is TRBV12-3 or TRBV12-4, the J call TRBJ2-3; D not certain. The sequenced material came from blood. The origin of this receptor is a boy younger than 18 in good health. The CDR3 here is CASSLKRGRGVDTQYF. The DNA for the CDR3 is TGTGCCAGCAGTTTGAAAAGAGGCCGAGGAGTCGATACGCAGTATTTT.